This TCR beta chain was documented in a study of blood T cells in healthy people across ages. Points from the study as a whole: Researchers said unsorted PBMCs prevented a conclusive naive versus antigen-experienced comparison. Higher diversity, along with more naive CD4+ cells, distinguished long-lived donors from aged donors.

Then a second PCR, running about 7 to 11 cycles, was carried out with a sample-barcoded 5' primer and a J-beta primer mix. TCRdb fed the 5' RACE reads into MiXCR, producing one record per CDR3 protein. The sample holds about 640,000 distinct CDR3 sequences; around 43% are singletons and the top ten take around 30%. V lost 4 bases and J 2 bases, leaving 14 bases between the germline ends. Germline CDR1 is SGHRS and CDR2 is YFSETQ. The CDR3 spans 15 residues. Each donor supplied roughly 9.1 milliliters of peripheral blood. This clonotype was picked up a small number of times. What it binds is unknown. The rearrangement links TRBV5-1 to TRBJ2-3; D unresolved. This receptor was obtained from a man older than 75 in good health. Specimen: blood. The CDR3 here is CASSELQGYTDTQYF. In nucleotides, the CDR3 is TGCGCCAGCAGCGAGCTACAAGGATACACAGATACGCAGTATTTT. The variable domain in full, with the rest retrieved from reference TRBV5-1 and TRBJ2-3, is KAGVTQTPRYLIKTRGQQVTLSCSPISGHRSVSWYQQTPGQGLQFLFEYFSETQRNKGNFPGRFSGRQFSNSRSEMNVSTLELGDSALYLCASSELQGYTDTQYFGPGTRLTVL.